The rows below give T cell receptor beta chains drawn from one sample of a study of T cell responses to AZD1222 COVID-19 vaccine. Profiled with immunoSEQ multiplex PCR; TCRdb holds only in-frame clones, not every one. The sample lists about 140,000 clones, over 75% occurring once. The sequencing here drew on peripheral blood, taken on day 0 of AZD1222 vaccination. The receptors originated from an adult in good health. Each CDR3 is given with its conserved first and last residue. The D gene is left open where the match is weak. A row's size may be missing; if present it is once, few, many or a size class.

j_call | clone_size | v_call | d_call | cdr3_nt | cdr3_aa
TRBJ1-3 | - | TRBV10-1 | - | TGCGCCAGCAGCTTTGGCAGACCCCGCTCTGGAAACACCATATATTTT | CASSFGRPRSGNTIYF
TRBJ1-2 | - | TRBV28 | - | TGTGCCACGACGGGGAACTATGGCTACACCTTC | CATTGNYGYTF
TRBJ2-1 | - | TRBV7-8 | TRBD1 | TGTGCCAGCAGCAAAAGGGTGGCAGGGGGTGGCTACAATGAGCAGTTCTTC | CASSKRVAGGGYNEQFF
TRBJ1-2 | - | TRBV6-6 | - | TGTGCCGGATGGGGGGTTAACTATGGCTACACCTTC | CAGWGVNYGYTF
TRBJ1-2 | - | TRBV5-4 | - | TGTGCCAGCAGCTTGATGGGACTGCCGTATGGCTACACCTTC | CASSLMGLPYGYTF
TRBJ1-5 | - | TRBV28 | - | TGTGCCAGTCCCACCGGGGAGCATCAGCCCCAGCATTTT | CASPTGEHQPQHF
TRBJ1-1 | - | TRBV2 | - | TGTGCCAGCAGGTCCGGGAGCACTGAAGCTTTCTTT | CASRSGSTEAFF
TRBJ1-4 | - | TRBV11-2 | - | TGTGCCAGCAGCTTAGGATTGGAGGGGGAAAAACTGTTTTTT | CASSLGLEGEKLFF
TRBJ2-3 | - | TRBV10-1 | TRBD1 | TGCGCCAGCAGCCTCGGACAGGGGTCAGATACGCAGTATTTT | CASSLGQGSDTQYF
TRBJ1-3 | once | TRBV2 | TRBD1 | TGTGCCAGCCGGACAGGGGGCTATGGAAACACCATATATTTT | CASRTGGYGNTIYF
TRBJ2-7 | - | TRBV5-6 | - | TGTGCCAGCAGCTTGTCAGCCTACGAGCAGTACTTC | CASSLSAYEQYF
TRBJ2-1 | - | TRBV20-1 | TRBD2 | TGCAGTGCTAGTCGAACTAGCGGGAGAAATGAGCAGTTCTTC | CSASRTSGRNEQFF
TRBJ2-2 | once | TRBV5-1 | - | TGCGCCAGCAGCTTTTATGACCGGGAGCTGTTTTTT | CASSFYDRELFF
TRBJ1-5 | few | TRBV30 | - | TGTGCCTGGAGTTCGACAGTGTATAGCAATCAGCCCCAGCATTTT | CAWSSTVYSNQPQHF
TRBJ2-3 | - | TRBV19 | - | TGTGCCAGTAGGGGCCAGGTCACAGATACGCAGTATTTT | CASRGQVTDTQYF
TRBJ2-6 | - | TRBV5-1 | - | TGCGCCAGCAGCTTAGTGGGCTCTGGGGCCAACGTCCTGACTTTC | CASSLVGSGANVLTF
TRBJ2-2 | - | TRBV12-5 | - | TGTGCTAGTGGTTATGGACTAATCCACGGGGAGCTGTTTTTT | CASGYGLIHGELFF
TRBJ2-7 | - | TRBV20-1 | TRBD2 | TGCAGTGCTAGTTCTGCTAGCGGGAGGGAATACGAGCAGTACTTC | CSASSASGREYEQYF
TRBJ2-7 | - | TRBV5-1 | TRBD1 | TGCGCCAGCAGCTTGGGAGCTGGGACAGGGGGAGGGAACGAGCAGTACTTC | CASSLGAGTGGGNEQYF
TRBJ2-1 | - | TRBV5-1 | - | TGCGCCAGCAGCTTGGGGATTCTAGGGTACAATGAGCAGTTCTTC | CASSLGILGYNEQFF
TRBJ1-1 | - | TRBV4-1 | - | TGCGCCAGCAGCCTTTCCACCCAGAACACTGAAGCTTTCTTT | CASSLSTQNTEAFF
TRBJ1-5 | - | TRBV30 | TRBD1 | TGTGCCGCCCGACAGGGAGGGGATCAGCCCCAGCATTTT | CAARQGGDQPQHF
TRBJ1-3 | - | TRBV10-3 | - | TGTGCCATCAGCTCCACCGTGGGAGGAAACACCATATATTTT | CAISSTVGGNTIYF
TRBJ2-3 | - | TRBV27 | TRBD2 | TGTGCCAGCAGTCTGGGACTAGCGGGAGGGGATACGCAGTATTTT | CASSLGLAGGDTQYF
TRBJ2-3 | - | TRBV9 | TRBD2 | TGTGCCAGCAGCTTTGGACTAGCAGAGGATACGCAGTATTTT | CASSFGLAEDTQYF
TRBJ1-4 | - | TRBV27 | - | TGTGCCAGCAGTCAAGGGAGGAAACTGTTTTTT | CASSQGRKLFF
TRBJ1-1 | - | TRBV12-3/TRBV12-4 | - | TGTGCCAGCAGTTCCTGGTACACTGAAGCTTTCTTT | CASSSWYTEAFF
TRBJ1-3 | once | TRBV5-1 | - | TGCGCCAGCAGCTTGGCGGGAGGGGCTGGAAACACCATATATTTT | CASSLAGGAGNTIYF
TRBJ1-5 | once | TRBV10-2 | - | TGCGCCAGCATGGACGGAAGCAATCAGCCCCAGCATTTT | CASMDGSNQPQHF
TRBJ2-5 | few | TRBV11-2 | - | TGTGCCAGCAGCTTCAACACGGCTGAGACCCAGTACTTC | CASSFNTAETQYF
TRBJ2-3 | few | TRBV18 | - | TGTGCCAGCTCACCACCGCCAGGGGACTCAAAGGGTGATACGCAGTATTTT | CASSPPPGDSKGDTQYF
TRBJ1-4 | - | TRBV30 | - | TGTGCCTGGAGTGTACCGACCGGCAAGACGGAAAAACTGTTTTTT | CAWSVPTGKTEKLFF
TRBJ1-1 | - | TRBV5-5 | - | TGTGCCAGCAGCTTGCCCAGGGCTTACACTGAAGCTTTCTTT | CASSLPRAYTEAFF
TRBJ2-5 | - | TRBV11-2 | - | TGTGCCAGCAGCTCACAATTTCTTTATGGGACCCAGTACTTC | CASSSQFLYGTQYF
TRBJ2-5 | - | TRBV27 | - | TGTGCCAGCAGTTTGGGAGAGACCCAGTACTTC | CASSLGETQYF
TRBJ1-6 | - | TRBV2 | - | TGTGCCAGCCGTCCAGGCAGGGCTACGTCACCCCTCCACTTT | CASRPGRATSPLHF
TRBJ2-7 | - | TRBV11-2 | - | TGTGCCAGCAGCTTAGTGGGGGACCGCTCCTACGAGCAGTACTTC | CASSLVGDRSYEQYF
TRBJ1-2 | - | TRBV18 | - | TGTGCCAGCAACAATCAGGTGAACTATGGCTACACCTTC | CASNNQVNYGYTF
TRBJ1-3 | - | TRBV19 | - | TGTGCCAGTAGTGGACGGGTGGCCCTCTCTGGAAACACCATATATTTT | CASSGRVALSGNTIYF
TRBJ2-3 | - | TRBV30 | TRBD2 | TGTGCCTGGAGTATAGCGGGTTCGGATACGCAGTATTTT | CAWSIAGSDTQYF
TRBJ2-1 | - | TRBV7-9 | TRBD2 | TGTGCCAGCAGCTTAGGAGGTCGCGGGGGCTCCTACAATGAGCAGTTCTTC | CASSLGGRGGSYNEQFF
TRBJ1-1 | - | TRBV6-5 | TRBD1 | TGTGCCAGCAGTTACTTAGACAGGGAGGGCACTGAAGCTTTCTTT | CASSYLDREGTEAFF